This T cell receptor beta chain appears in the sequencing data of a study of blood T cell repertoires in COVID-19. Study at large: Researchers got acute and convalescent COVID-19 samples from the United States, Italy and Spain. T cells, B-cell-depleted T cells, or PBMCs provided the cDNA or gDNA that served as material.

Germline V gene lookup returns CDR1 KGHSH and CDR2 LQKENI. The length of the CDR3 is 16 residues. Trimming cost V 3 bases and J 2 bases; bases outside gene matches: 5. How the authors handled the data: Reference gene primer amplification gave estimated nucleated cell counts. The method was immunoSEQ multiplex PCR; TCRdb's version includes in-frame clones alone and lacks a portion of them. D and trimming were read from the DNA, whereas the V and J calls and clone size are those reported in that table. The table records around 250,000 clones, almost 85% of them present only once. In this sample, this clone turned up once.

The chain couples TRBV18 to TRBJ2-3; 10 bases line up with TRBD1. What was sequenced was peripheral blood. The TCR sequence derives from an elderly woman with acute or convalescent COVID-19. CDR3 amino acids: CASSPRDRGITDTQYF. Written as DNA, the CDR3 is TGTGCCAGCTCACCCCGGGACAGGGGTATCACAGATACGCAGTATTTT. Combining the CDR3 with reference TRBV18 and TRBJ2-3 gives the whole variable domain NAGVMQNPRHLVRRRGQEARLRCSPMKGHSHVYWYRQLPEEGLKFMVYLQKENIIDESGMPKERFSAEFPKEGPSILRIQQVVRGDSAAYFCASSPRDRGITDTQYFGPGTRLTVL.